This TCR delta chain was found in a study of Vδ1+ human thymocytes. Regarding the study as a whole: In the thymus, TRG and TRD repertoires looked highly polyclonal with Gaussian CDR3 lengths. Thymic delta-chain repertoires held approximately 19% Vdelta2 sequences and few Vdelta3, despite high sort purity. The authors advised highly purified populations and single-cell validation. Many TRG clonotypes were shared between donors; TRD repertoires were essentially private.

V lost 1 base to trimming and J lost 7 bases, with 19 bases between them. Germline CDR1 TSWWSYY, CDR2 QGS. This CDR3 comprises 16 residues. Alphabeta T cells were depleted, then CD3+ Vdelta1+ Vdelta2- thymocytes were FACS-sorted. Sequences come from RNA converted to cDNA by reverse transcription. CDR3 amplicons came from multiplex PCR with pooled V-gene forward and constant-region reverse primers. TCRdb reprocessed the multiplex PCR reads using CATT. The sample lists some 27,000 delta-chain clones; under 8.5% were seen once. This clone was seen a handful of times. Its antigen is not known. The TCR originated in a girl less than two years old who had congenital heart surgery. V and J are TRDV1 and TRDJ1; D unclear. Sequencing was performed on Vdelta1+ gamma-delta thymocytes from the thymus. Subset defined: FACS-sorted CD3+ TCRalphabeta- TCRVdelta1+ TCRVdelta2- thymocytes. The CDR3 region is CALGEPKFPYRSKLIF. The CDR3 DNA is TGTGCTCTTGGGGAACCCAAGTTCCCCTATCGGAGTAAACTCATCTTT.